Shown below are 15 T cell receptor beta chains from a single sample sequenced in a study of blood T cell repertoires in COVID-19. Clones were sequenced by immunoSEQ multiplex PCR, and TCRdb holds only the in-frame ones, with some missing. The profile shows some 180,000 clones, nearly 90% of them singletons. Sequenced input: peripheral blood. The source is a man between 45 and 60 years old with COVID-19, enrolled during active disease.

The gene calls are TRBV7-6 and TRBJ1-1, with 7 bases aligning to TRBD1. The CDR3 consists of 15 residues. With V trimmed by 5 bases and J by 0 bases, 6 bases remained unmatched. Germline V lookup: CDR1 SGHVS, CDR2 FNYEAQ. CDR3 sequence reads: CASSQLTGMNTEAFF. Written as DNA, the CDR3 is TGTGCCAGCAGCCAACTGACAGGGATGAACACTGAAGCTTTCTTT.

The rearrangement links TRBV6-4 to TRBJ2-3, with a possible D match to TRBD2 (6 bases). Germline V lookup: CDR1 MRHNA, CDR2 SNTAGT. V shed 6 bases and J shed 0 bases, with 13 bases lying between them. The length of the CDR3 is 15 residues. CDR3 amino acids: CASSEEGWSTDTQYF. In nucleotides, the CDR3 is TGTGCCAGCAGCGAGGAGGGTTGGAGCACAGATACGCAGTATTTT.

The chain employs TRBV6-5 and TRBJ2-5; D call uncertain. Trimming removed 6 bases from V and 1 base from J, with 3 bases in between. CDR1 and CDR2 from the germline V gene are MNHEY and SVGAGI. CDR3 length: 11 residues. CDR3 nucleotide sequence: TGTGCCAGCAGCTCCCAAGAGACCCAGTACTTC. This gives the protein CASSSQETQYF.

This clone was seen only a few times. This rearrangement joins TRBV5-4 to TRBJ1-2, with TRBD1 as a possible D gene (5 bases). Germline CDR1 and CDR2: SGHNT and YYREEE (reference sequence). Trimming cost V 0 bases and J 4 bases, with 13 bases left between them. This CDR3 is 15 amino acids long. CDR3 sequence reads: CASSLVGGSGYGYTF. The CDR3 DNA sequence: TGTGCCAGCAGCTTGGTCGGGGGATCTGGCTATGGCTACACCTTC. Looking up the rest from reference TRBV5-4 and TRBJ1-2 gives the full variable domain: ETGVTQSPTHLIKTRGQQVTLRCSSQSGHNTVSWYQQALGQGPQFIFQYYREEENGRGNFPPRFSGLQFPNYSSELNVNALELDDSALYLCASSLVGGSGYGYTFGSGTRLTVV.

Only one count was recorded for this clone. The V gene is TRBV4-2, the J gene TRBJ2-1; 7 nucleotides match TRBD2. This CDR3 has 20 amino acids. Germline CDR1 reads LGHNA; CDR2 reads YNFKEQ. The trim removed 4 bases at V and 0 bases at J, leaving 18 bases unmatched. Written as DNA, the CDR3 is TGTGCCAGCAGCCCAGGGTTGGGGGGGGGTACCTGGAGCTCCTACAATGAGCAGTTCTTC. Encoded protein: CASSPGLGGGTWSSYNEQFF.

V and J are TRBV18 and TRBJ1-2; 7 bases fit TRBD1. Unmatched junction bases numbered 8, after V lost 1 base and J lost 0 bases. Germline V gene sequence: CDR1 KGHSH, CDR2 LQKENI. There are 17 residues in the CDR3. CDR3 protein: CASSPRPGTETNYGYTF. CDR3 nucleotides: TGTGCCAGCTCACCACGCCCCGGGACAGAGACTAACTATGGCTACACCTTC.

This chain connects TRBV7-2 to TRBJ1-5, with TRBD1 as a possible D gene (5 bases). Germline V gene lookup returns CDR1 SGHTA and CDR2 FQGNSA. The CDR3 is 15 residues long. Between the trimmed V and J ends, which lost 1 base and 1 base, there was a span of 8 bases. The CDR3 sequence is CASSLGGGSNQPQHF. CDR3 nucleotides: TGTGCCAGCAGCTTAGGGGGGGGAAGCAATCAGCCCCAGCATTTT.

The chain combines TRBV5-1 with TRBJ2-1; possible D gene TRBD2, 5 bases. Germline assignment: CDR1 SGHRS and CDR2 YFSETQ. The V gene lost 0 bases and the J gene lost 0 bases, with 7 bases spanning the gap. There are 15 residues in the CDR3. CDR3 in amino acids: CASSLGTPSYNEQFF. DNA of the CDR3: TGCGCCAGCAGCTTGGGGACTCCCTCCTACAATGAGCAGTTCTTC.

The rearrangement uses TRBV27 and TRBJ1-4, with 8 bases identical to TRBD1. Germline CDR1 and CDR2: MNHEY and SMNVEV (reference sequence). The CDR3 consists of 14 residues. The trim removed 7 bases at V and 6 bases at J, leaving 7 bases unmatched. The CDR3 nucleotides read TGTGCCAGCACCACAGGGGGATCGGATGAAAAACTGTTTTTT. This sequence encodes CASTTGGSDEKLFF.

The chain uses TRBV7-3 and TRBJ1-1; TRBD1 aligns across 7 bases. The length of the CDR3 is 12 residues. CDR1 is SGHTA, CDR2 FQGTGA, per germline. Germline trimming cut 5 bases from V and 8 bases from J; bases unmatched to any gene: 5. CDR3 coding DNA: TGTGCCAGCAGCGCAGACAGGGTCGAAGCTTTCTTT. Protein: CASSADRVEAFF.

CDR3: CASSIARTGSYEQYF. In DNA, the CDR3 is TGTGCCAGTAGTATAGCCCGGACAGGGTCCTACGAGCAGTACTTC. V usage is TRBV19 and J usage is TRBJ2-7, with 8 bases that match TRBD1. V lost 1 base, J lost 1 base, and 3 bases stayed unmatched. CDR3 length equals 15 residues. Germline CDR1 LNHDA, CDR2 SQIVND (reference sequence).

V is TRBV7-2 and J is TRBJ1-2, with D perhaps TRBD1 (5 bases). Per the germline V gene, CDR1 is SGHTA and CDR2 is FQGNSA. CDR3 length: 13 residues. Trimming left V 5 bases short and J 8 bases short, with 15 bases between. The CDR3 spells CASSTNRPGGYTF. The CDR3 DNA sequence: TGTGCCAGCAGCACCAACAGGCCTGGGGGCTACACCTTC.

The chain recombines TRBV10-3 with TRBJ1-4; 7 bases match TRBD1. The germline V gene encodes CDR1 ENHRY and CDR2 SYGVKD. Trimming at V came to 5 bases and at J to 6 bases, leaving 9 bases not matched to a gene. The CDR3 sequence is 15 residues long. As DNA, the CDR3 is TGTGCCATCAGTCCGGCGACAGGGCAAGATGAAAAACTGTTTTTT. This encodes CAISPATGQDEKLFF.

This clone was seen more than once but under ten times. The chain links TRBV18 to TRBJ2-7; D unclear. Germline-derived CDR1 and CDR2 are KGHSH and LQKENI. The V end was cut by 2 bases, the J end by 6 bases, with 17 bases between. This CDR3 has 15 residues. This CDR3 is CASSPSAPTGGEQYF. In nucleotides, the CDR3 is TGTGCCAGCTCACCATCGGCCCCGACGGGTGGCGAGCAGTACTTC.

For the CDR3, the DNA is TGTGCCAGCTCACCAGGGACTAGCGGGGCCTACGAGCAGTACTTC. Protein product: CASSPGTSGAYEQYF. The rearrangement links TRBV18 to TRBJ2-7, with 13 positions matching TRBD2. Per the germline V gene, CDR1 is KGHSH and CDR2 is LQKENI. V gave up 2 bases and J gave up 2 bases; unmatched junction bases: 0. The CDR3 extends over 15 amino acids.